This T cell receptor (beta chain) comes out of a study of T cell repertoires in cytomegalovirus infection. Study information: TCR beta signatures that were public indicated CMV infection and matching HLA type.

This clonotype appeared a few times. Each CDR3 protein is one row after TCRdb ran MiXCR on the reads. The data contain approximately 180,000 distinct CDR3 sequences, approximately 19% of them singletons. The CDR3 has 13 amino acids. The germline gives CDR1 SEHNR, CDR2 FQNEAQ (reference sequence). V was pared by 5 bases and J by 7 bases, with 12 bases between. Specimen: PBMCs. The gene calls are TRBV7-9 and TRBJ2-1, with a weak D call TRBD2 (6 bases). This clonotype was sampled from a human donor in good health (CMV status not recorded). Some clones in this sample may be carry-over from other donors' samples. CDR3 residues: CASSLRGRNEQFF. The CDR3 DNA follows: TGTGCCAGCAGCCTACGGGGGAGAAATGAGCAGTTCTTC.